This T cell receptor beta chain was recovered during a study of T cells in Graves' hyperthyroidism and ophthalmopathy (dated by TCRdb to 2018 to 2020). Regarding the study in general: To identify TCR V-J signatures that set the groups apart, the researchers used a discovery cohort of about a hundred patients, made up of some 41 with Graves' ophthalmopathy and around 58 with stable Graves' hyperthyroidism. After blood sampling, hyperthyroidism patients were treated with methimazole at a starting dose of 30 mg daily, and ophthalmopathy patients were treated with high-dose intravenous methylprednisolone. In several Graves' hyperthyroidism patients, the study also compared T-cell repertoires from thyroid tissue with T-cell repertoires from blood. The 100 or so discovery patients were divided at random into training and test sets in a 7:3 ratio. According to the paper, TCR Vbeta CDR3 sequencing was carried out on about 140 peripheral blood samples, which came from more than 40 ophthalmopathy, fewer than 80 hyperthyroidism and around 17 progressor patients. An independent validation cohort of 18 to 20 hyperthyroidism patients and 17 patients who later progressed to ophthalmopathy tested prospective prediction of ophthalmopathy. The full study reports these points: Most expanded thyroid clonotypes (frequency above 0.001) were also found in blood, which suggests that blood repertoires may mirror thyroid immune responses. No statistical method was used to set the sample size in advance, and investigators knew the group allocation. In validation, progression to ophthalmopathy was predicted by the model with nearly 71% sensitivity and 72.22% specificity, a median of around 6.5 months before onset. Ophthalmopathy was separated from stable hyperthyroidism by a 13 V-J signature model, with approximately 85% sensitivity and 81% to 82% specificity obtained in cross-validation and 80%/75% obtained in testing.

Stable Graves' hyperthyroidism was defined as the absence of progression to ophthalmopathy over 18 months of follow-up. Hyperthyroidism patients were newly diagnosed, with disease duration under 2 months, and aged 18 to 65 years. Patients with uncontrolled infections, other autoimmune diseases, pregnancy or lactation were excluded. Clinical symptoms, serum thyroxine and TRAb, thyroid ultrasound, and orbital computed tomography formed the basis for the diagnoses. Total RNA was extracted using Trizol reagent, and RNA quality was assessed on an Agilent 2100 Bioanalyzer. In regard to this clonotype: Its cognate antigen has yet to be identified. Base-call qualities are not available, and no considerably larger clone is one nucleotide away.

Amplification of TCR beta CDR3 regions was carried out from RNA transcripts. The TCR CDR3 was subjected to a first round of RT-PCR using the HTBI primer set and the Qiagen OneStep RT-PCR kit. Libraries were constructed in a second round of multiplex PCR, after which size selection and purification were performed. Libraries were sequenced paired-end with 100 bp reads on an Illumina HiSeq2000. Per the authors' processing: Raw data were processed with SOAPnuke, discarding reads with adapters, uncalled bases, mean Phred below 15, or no exact constant-primer or identifier match. High-quality paired reads were merged using COPE v1.2.5, and each unique nucleotide sequence was defined as a clonotype. MiTCR v1.1 was used to align clonotypes to the IMGT TRBV, TRBD and TRBJ reference segments. Only V-J combinations with frequency above 0.0001, covering about 99% of repertoires, were analysed. The TCS score was defined as F50 (clonal expansion) divided by E x V (chaos), with BLOSUM62-based TCRdist calculated between CDR3 peptides within each V-J. Welch's t-statistics and random forest reduced 500 to 650 V-J features to 10 to 15, which were used in a naive Bayes classifier (R e1071). The Morisita-Horn index was used to measure how similar the thyroid and blood repertoires were. TCRdb reprocessing: public reads trimmed at Q25 with fastp, clones called with MiXCR, in-frame beta chains kept. Rows are combined by CDR3 protein, so each entry shows the most common genes and DNA. The V and J calls and clone size are TCRdb's, not the authors'. Recorded for this sample are 610,000 or so distinct CDR3 sequences; 46% of them occurred a single time. The ten largest clonotypes hold roughly 7.7% of the sample.

Counted from cysteine to phenylalanine, this CDR3 has 14 amino acids. CDR3 DNA only is kept here, 42 bases in frame from base 1. CDR1 and CDR2 were assigned from the germline V gene as SGHVS and FNYEAQ. V drops 1 base and J drops 6 bases, leaving 13 bases in between. In this chain, TRBV7-6 is recombined with TRBJ2-7; TRBD2 might be the D gene, on 5 matching bases. Sequencing used peripheral blood or thyroid tissue (not recorded which). This receptor was identified in a woman aged 18-35 years with Graves' hyperthyroidism. Here the CDR3 is given as CASSLEAASLEQYF. The nucleotides are TGTGCCAGCAGCTTAGAAGCGGCAAGCCTCGAGCAGTACTTC.